This TCR beta chain was captured by sequencing in a study of vaccination effects on CD4 cells after COVID-19. Study observations and caveats: Only a single clone (1 of 255 vaccine-induced clones in healthy vaccinees) cross-reacted with common cold coronaviruses.

Measured with immunoSEQ multiplex PCR; TCRdb has only the in-frame clones, and not every one. This table holds roughly 20,000 clones, roughly two thirds found once. CDR3 length: 12 amino acids. The germline CDR1 and CDR2 sequences are MNHNY and SVGAGI (reference sequence). V was trimmed by 10 bases and J by 0 bases, leaving 9 bases between them. After expansion with viral peptide pools in the ViraFEST assay, antigen-specific CD4+ T cells were sequenced. When less than 12 days of culture had elapsed, CD4+ T cells were isolated. People in the vaccine group had not been infected with SARS-CoV-2 before, and their nucleocapsid antibodies were negative. Peptides at roughly 10 ug/ml and IL-2 at 10 IU/ml were added to 1.5 million to 2.5 million PBMC per well. As concerns this clone: Antigen unknown.

The specimen comprised CD4+ T cells from PBMCs cultured with HCoV-NL63 spike peptides, sampled before COVID-19 vaccination. The sequence came from a human donor who received a COVID-19 vaccine. The chain joins TRBV6-6 to TRBJ2-5; D gene ambiguous. The CDR3 nucleotides read TGTGCCACCACAACGTACCAAGAGACCCAGTACTTC. The encoded protein is CATTTYQETQYF.